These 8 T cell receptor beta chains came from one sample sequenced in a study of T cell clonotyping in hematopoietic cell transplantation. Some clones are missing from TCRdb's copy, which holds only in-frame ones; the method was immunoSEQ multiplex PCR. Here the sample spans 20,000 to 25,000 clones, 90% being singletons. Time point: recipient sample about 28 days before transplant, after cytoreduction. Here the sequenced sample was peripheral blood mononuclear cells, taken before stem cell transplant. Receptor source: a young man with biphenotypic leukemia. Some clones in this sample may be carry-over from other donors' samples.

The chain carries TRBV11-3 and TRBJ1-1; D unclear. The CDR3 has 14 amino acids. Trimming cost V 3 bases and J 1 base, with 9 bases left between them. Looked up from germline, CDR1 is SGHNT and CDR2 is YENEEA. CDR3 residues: CASSFSGRNTEAFF. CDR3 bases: TGTGCCAGCAGCTTCTCGGGCAGGAACACTGAAGCTTTCTTT.

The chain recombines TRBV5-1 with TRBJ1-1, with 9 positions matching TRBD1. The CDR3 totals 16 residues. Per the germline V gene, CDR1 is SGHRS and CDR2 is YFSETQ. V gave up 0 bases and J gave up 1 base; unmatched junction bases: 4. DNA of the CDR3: TGCGCCAGCAGCTTGGCTCCGGGACAGGGGAACACTGAAGCTTTCTTT. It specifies CASSLAPGQGNTEAFF.

CDR3 sequence: CASSYSDSKGSPLHF. The CDR3 nucleotides read TGTGCCAGCAGTTACTCGGACAGTAAGGGCTCACCCCTCCACTTT. The chain carries TRBV6-5 and TRBJ1-6, with D possibly matching TRBD1 (6 bases). CDR3 length: 15 residues. Germline CDR1 MNHEY, CDR2 SVGAGI. Trimming removed 0 bases at V and 10 bases at J, with 13 bases between.

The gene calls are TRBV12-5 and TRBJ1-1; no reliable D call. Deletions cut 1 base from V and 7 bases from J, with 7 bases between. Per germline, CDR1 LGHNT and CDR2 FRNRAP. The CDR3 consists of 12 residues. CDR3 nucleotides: TGTGCTAGTGGTTTGGGGGCGAGTGAAGCTTTCTTT. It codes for CASGLGASEAFF.

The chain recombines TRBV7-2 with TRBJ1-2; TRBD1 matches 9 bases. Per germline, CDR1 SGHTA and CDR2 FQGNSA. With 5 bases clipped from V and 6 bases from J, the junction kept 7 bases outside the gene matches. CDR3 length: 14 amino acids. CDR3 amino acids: CASSRTGGMHGYTF. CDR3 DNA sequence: TGTGCCAGCAGCCGAACAGGGGGCATGCATGGCTACACCTTC.

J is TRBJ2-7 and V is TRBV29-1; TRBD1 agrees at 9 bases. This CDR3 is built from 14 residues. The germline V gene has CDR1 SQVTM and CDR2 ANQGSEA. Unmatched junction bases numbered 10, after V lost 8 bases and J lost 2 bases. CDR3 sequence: CSMTPGTGPYEQYF. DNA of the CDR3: TGCAGCATGACCCCCGGGACAGGGCCCTACGAGCAGTACTTC.

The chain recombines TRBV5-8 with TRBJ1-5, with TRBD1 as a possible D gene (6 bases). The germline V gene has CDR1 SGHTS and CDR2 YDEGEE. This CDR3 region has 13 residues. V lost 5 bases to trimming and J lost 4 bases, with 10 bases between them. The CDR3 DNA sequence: TGTGCCAGCAGTCGGACAGCGAATCAGCCCCAGCATTTT. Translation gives CASSRTANQPQHF.

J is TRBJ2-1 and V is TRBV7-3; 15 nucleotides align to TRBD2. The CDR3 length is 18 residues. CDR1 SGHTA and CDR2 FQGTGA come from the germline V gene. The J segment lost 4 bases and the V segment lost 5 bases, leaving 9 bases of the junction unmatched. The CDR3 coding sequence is TGTGCCAGCAGCCTCGGACTAGCGGGAGGGTTCGTTTACAATGAGCAGTTCTTC. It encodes CASSLGLAGGFVYNEQFF.